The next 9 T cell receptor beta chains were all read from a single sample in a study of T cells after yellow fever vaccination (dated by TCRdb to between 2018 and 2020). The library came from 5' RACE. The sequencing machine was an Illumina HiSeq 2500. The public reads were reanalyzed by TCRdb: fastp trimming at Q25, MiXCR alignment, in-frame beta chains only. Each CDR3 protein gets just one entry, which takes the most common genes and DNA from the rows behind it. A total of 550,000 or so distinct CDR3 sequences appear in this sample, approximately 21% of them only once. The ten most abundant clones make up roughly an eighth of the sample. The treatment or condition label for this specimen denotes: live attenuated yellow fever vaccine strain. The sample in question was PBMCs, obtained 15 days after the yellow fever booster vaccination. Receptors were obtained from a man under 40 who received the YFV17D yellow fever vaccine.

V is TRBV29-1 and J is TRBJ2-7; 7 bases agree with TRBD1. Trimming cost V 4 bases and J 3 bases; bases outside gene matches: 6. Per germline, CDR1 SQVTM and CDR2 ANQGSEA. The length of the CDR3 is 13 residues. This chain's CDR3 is CSVGQGIGYEQYF. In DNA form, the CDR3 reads TGCAGCGTTGGACAGGGCATTGGCTACGAGCAGTACTTC.

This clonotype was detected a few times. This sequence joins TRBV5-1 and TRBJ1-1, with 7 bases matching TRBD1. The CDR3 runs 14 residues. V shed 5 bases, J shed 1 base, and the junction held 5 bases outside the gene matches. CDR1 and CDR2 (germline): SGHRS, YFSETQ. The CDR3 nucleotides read TGCGCCAGCAGGCGGGACAGAAGGAACACTGAAGCTTTCTTT. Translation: CASRRDRRNTEAFF.

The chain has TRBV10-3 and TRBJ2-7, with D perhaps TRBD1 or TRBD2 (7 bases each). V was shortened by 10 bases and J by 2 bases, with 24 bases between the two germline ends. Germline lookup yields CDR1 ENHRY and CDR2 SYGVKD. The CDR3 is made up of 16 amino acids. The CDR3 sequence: CATSQGGARVPYEQYF. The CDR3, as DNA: TGTGCCACCTCTCAGGGGGGGGCCCGGGTCCCCTACGAGCAGTACTTC.

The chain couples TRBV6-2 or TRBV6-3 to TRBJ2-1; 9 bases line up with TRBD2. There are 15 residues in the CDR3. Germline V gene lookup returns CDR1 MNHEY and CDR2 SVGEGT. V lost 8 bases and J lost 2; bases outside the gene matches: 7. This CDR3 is CASVVAGEPYNEQFF. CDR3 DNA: TGTGCCAGCGTGGTAGCGGGAGAACCCTACAATGAGCAGTTCTTC.

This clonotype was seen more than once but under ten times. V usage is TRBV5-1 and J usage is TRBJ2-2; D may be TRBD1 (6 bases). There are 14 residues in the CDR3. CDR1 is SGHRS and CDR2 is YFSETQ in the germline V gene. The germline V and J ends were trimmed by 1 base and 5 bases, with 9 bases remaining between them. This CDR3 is CASSLTGPTGELFF. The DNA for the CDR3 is TGCGCCAGCAGCTTGACAGGGCCGACCGGGGAGCTGTTTTTT.

The CDR3 bases are TGCAGCGCCGTGATGGCAGGAACCTCCTACGAGCAGTACTTC. It specifies CSAVMAGTSYEQYF. This rearrangement joins TRBV29-1 to TRBJ2-7; no reliable D call. Trimming removed 7 bases from V and 0 bases from J, with 16 bases in between. Looked up from germline, CDR1 is SQVTM and CDR2 is ANQGSEA. The CDR3 runs to 14 residues.

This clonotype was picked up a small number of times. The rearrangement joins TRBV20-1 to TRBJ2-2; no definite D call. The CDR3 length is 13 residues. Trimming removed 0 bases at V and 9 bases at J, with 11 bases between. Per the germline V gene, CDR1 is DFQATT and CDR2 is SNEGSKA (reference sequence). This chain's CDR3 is CSAREAQSRELFF. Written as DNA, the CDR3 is TGCAGTGCTAGAGAGGCGCAATCCAGGGAGCTGTTTTTT.

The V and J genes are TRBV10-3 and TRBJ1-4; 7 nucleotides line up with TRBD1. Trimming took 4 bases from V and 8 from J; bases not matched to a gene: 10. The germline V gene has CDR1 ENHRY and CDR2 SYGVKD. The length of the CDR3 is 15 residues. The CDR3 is CAISVSGTDQEKLFF. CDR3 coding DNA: TGTGCCATCAGTGTTAGCGGGACAGACCAGGAAAAACTGTTTTTT.

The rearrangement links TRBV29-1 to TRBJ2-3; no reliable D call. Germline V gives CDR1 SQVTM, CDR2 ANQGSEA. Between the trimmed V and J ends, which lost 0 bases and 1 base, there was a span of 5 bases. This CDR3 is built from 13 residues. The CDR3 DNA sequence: TGCAGCGTTGAAGAGGGTGGCACAGATACGCAGTATTTT. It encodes CSVEEGGTDTQYF.